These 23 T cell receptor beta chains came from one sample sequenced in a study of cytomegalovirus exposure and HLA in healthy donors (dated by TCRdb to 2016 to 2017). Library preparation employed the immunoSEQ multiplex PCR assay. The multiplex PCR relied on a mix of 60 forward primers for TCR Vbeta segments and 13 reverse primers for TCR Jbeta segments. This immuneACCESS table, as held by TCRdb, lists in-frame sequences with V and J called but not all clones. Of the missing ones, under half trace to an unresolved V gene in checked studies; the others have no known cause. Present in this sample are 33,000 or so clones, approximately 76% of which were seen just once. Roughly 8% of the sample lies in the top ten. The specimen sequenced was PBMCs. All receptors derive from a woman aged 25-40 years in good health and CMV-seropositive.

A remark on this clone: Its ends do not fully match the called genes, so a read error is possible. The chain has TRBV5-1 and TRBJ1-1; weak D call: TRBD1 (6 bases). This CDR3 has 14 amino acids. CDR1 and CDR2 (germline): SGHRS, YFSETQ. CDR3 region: CAGSFLGQPTEAFF. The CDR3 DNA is TGCGCCGGCAGCTTCCTTGGACAGCCCACTGAAGCTTTCTTT.

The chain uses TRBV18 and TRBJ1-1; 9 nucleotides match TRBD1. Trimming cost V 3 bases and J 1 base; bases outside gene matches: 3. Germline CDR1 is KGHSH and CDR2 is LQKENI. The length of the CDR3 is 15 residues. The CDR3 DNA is TGTGCCAGCTCACCTATGACAGGGGGGAACACTGAAGCTTTCTTT. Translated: CASSPMTGGNTEAFF.

The CDR3 DNA reads as TGTGCCAGCAGCTTAACGCGGGACTCTCTAGCGGCAAACTCTGGGGCCAACGTCCTGACTTTC. Its translation is CASSLTRDSLAANSGANVLTF. The chain has TRBV7-3 and TRBJ2-6, with 7 bases that match TRBD2. Per the germline V gene, CDR1 is SGHTA and CDR2 is FQGTGA. This CDR3 comprises 21 residues. The V segment lost 0 bases and the J segment 0 bases; nucleotides outside the gene matches: 14.

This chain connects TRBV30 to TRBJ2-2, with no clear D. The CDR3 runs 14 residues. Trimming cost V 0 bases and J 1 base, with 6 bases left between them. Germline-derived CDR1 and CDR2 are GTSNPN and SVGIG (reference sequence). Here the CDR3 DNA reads TGTGCCTGGAGTGTCGGTTTGAACACCGGGGAGCTGTTTTTT. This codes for CAWSVGLNTGELFF.

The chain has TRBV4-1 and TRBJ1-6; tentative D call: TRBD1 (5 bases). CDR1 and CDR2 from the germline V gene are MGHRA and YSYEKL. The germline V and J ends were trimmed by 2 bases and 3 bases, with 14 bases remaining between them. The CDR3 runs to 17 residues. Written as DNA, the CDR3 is TGCGCCAGCAGCCAAATCCCGCAGGGAATCTATAATTCACCCCTCCACTTT. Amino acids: CASSQIPQGIYNSPLHF.

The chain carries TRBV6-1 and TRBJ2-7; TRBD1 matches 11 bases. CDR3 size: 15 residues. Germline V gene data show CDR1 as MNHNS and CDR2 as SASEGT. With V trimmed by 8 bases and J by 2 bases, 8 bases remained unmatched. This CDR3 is CASGVGQGAPYEQYF. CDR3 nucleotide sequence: TGTGCCAGCGGAGTCGGACAGGGGGCACCCTACGAGCAGTACTTC.

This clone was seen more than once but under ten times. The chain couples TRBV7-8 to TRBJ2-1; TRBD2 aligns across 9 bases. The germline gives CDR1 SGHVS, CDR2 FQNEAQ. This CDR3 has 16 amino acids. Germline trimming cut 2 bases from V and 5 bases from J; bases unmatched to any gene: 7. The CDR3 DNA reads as TGTGCCAGCAGCTTACGGCGGGGGGGCCGCGACAATGAGCAGTTCTTC. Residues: CASSLRRGGRDNEQFF.

The CDR3 DNA is TGTGCCAGCTCACCTCTTCCCGGGACATCCCCGGGCACTGAAGCTTTCTTT. Its protein is CASSPLPGTSPGTEAFF. The V call is TRBV18, the J call TRBJ1-1; TRBD1 might be the D (6 bases). Trimming took 3 bases from V and 4 from J, leaving 21 bases between them. The CDR3 spans 17 residues. From germline, CDR1 is KGHSH and CDR2 LQKENI. Looking up the rest from reference TRBV18 and TRBJ1-1 gives the full variable domain: NAGVMQNPRHLVRRRGQEARLRCSPMKGHSHVYWYRQLPEEGLKFMVYLQKENIIDESGMPKERFSAEFPKEGPSILRIQQVVRGDSAAYFCASSPLPGTSPGTEAFFGQGTRLTVV.

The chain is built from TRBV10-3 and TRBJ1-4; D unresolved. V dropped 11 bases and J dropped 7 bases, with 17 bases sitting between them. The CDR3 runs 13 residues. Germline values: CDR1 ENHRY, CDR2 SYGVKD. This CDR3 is CAVSAGGSEKLFF. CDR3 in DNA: TGTGCCGTCTCAGCGGGCGGATCTGAAAAACTGTTTTTT.

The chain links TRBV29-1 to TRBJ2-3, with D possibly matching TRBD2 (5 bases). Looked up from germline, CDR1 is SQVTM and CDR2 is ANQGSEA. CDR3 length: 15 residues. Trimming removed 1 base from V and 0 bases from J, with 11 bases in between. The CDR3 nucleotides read TGCAGCGTTGAAGGGACTGCTTCTAGCACAGATACGCAGTATTTT. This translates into CSVEGTASSTDTQYF.

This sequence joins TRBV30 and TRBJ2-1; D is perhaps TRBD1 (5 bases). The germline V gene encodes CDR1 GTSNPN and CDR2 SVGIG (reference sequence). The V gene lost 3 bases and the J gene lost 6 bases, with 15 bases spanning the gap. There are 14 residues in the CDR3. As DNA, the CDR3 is TGTGCCTGGAGGGAACAGGCTGTCGGCAATGAGCAGTTCTTC. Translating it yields CAWREQAVGNEQFF.

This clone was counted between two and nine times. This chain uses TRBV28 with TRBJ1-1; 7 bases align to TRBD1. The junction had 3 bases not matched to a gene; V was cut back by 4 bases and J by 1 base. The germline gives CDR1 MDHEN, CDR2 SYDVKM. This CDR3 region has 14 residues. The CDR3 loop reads CASSYSGGNTEAFF. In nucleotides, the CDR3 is TGTGCCAGCAGTTACTCAGGGGGGAACACTGAAGCTTTCTTT.

CDR3 loop: CASSEASSNQPQHF. The CDR3 DNA reads as TGTGCCAGCAGTGAGGCCTCCAGCAATCAGCCCCAGCATTTT. The V gene is TRBV2, the J gene TRBJ1-5; D remains unclear. CDR3 length: 14 residues. V was cut by 3 bases and J by 1 base, with 7 bases left in between. CDR1 and CDR2 from the germline V gene are SNHLY and FYNNEI.

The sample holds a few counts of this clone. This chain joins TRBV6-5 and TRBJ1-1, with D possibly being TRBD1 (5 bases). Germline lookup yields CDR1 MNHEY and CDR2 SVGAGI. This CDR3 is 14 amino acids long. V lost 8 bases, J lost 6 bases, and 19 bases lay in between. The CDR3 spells CASSDRGGRAEAFF. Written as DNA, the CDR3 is TGTGCCAGCTCCGATCGGGGGGGTAGGGCTGAAGCTTTCTTT.

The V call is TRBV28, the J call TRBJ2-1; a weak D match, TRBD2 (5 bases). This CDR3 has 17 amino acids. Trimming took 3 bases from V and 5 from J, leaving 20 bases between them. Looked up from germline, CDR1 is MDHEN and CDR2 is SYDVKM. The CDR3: CASSFASSQSGHNEQFF. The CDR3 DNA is TGTGCCAGCAGTTTTGCTAGCAGTCAGAGCGGCCACAATGAGCAGTTCTTC.

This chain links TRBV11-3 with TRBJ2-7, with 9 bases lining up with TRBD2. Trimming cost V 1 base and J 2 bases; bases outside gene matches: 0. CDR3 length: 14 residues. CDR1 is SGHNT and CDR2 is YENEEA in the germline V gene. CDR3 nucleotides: TGTGCCAGCAGCTTAGGCGGGGGGGCCTACGAGCAGTACTTC. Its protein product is CASSLGGGAYEQYF. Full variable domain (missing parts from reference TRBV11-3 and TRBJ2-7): EAGVVQSPRYKIIEKKQPVAFWCNPISGHNTLYWYLQNLGQGPELLIRYENEEAVDDSQLPKDRFSAERLKGVDSTLKIQPAELGDSAVYLCASSLGGGAYEQYFGPGTRLTVT.

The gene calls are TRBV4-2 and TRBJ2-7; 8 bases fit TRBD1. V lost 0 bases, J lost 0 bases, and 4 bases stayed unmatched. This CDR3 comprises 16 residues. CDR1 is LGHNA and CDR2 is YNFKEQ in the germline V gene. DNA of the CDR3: TGTGCCAGCAGCCAAGATCAGGGGGCCCCCTCCTACGAGCAGTACTTC. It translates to CASSQDQGAPSYEQYF.

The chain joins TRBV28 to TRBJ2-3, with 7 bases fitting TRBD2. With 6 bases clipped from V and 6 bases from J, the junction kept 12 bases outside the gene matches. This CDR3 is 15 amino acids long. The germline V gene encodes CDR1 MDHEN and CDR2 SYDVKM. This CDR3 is CASRPPSGHGDTQYF. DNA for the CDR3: TGTGCCAGCAGACCCCCTAGCGGACATGGGGATACGCAGTATTTT.

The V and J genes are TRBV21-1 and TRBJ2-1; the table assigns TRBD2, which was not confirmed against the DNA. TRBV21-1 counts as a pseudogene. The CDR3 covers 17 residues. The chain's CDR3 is CASTLRGRERYYNEQFF. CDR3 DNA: TGTGCCAGCACTCTGCGGGGGCGAGAGCGATACTACAATGAGCAGTTCTTC.

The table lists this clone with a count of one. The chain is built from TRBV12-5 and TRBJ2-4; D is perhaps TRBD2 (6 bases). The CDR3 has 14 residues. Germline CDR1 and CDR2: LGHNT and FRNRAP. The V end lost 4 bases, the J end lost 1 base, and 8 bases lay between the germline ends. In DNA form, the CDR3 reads TGTGCTAGTGGTTCGGCGGGGGCCAAAAACATTCAGTACTTC. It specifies CASGSAGAKNIQYF.

CDR3 protein: CAWSVSSYEQYF. The CDR3 region has the DNA TGTGCCTGGAGTGTCAGCTCCTACGAGCAGTACTTC. The rearrangement joins TRBV30 to TRBJ2-7; D is unclear. The CDR3 contains 12 residues. The V gene lost 0 bases and the J gene lost 0 bases, with 3 bases spanning the gap. Germline V CDR1 and CDR2: GTSNPN, SVGIG (reference sequence).

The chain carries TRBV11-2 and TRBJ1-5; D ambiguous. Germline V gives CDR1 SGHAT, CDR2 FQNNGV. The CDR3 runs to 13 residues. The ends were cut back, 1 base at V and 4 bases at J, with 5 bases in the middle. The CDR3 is CASSLVSNQPQHF. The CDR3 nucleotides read TGTGCCAGCAGCTTAGTTTCAAATCAGCCCCAGCATTTT. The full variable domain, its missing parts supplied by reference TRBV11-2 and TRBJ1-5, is EAGVAQSPRYKIIEKRQSVAFWCNPISGHATLYWYQQILGQGPKLLIQFQNNGVVDDSQLPKDRFSAERLKGVDSTLKIQPAKLEDSAVYLCASSLVSNQPQHFGDGTRLSIL.

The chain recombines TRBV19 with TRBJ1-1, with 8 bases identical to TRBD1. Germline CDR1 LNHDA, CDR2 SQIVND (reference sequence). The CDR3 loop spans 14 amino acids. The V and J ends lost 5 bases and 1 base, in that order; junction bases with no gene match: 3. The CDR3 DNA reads TGTGCCAGTAGTCACGGACAGGGGAACACTGAAGCTTTCTTT. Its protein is CASSHGQGNTEAFF. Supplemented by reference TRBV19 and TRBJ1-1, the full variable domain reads DGGITQSPKYLFRKEGQNVTLSCEQNLNHDAMYWYRQDPGQGLRLIYYSQIVNDFQKGDIAEGYSVSREKKESFPLTVTSAQKNPTAFYLCASSHGQGNTEAFFGQGTRLTVV.